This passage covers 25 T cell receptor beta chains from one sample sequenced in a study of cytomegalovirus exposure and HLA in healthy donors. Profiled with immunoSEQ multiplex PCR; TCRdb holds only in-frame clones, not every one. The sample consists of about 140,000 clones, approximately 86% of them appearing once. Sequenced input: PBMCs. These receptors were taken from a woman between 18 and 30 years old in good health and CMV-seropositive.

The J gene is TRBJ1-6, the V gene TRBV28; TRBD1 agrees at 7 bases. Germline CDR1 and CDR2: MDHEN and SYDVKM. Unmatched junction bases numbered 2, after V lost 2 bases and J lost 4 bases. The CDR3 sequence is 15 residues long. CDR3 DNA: TGTGCCAGCAGTTTAGGGGGACAGTATAATTCACCCCTCCACTTT. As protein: CASSLGGQYNSPLHF.

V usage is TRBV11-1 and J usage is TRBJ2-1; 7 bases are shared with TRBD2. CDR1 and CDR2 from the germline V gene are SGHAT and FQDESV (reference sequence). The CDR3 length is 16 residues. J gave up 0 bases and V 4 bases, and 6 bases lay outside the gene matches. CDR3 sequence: CASSSRRGSSYNEQFF. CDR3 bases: TGTGCCAGCAGCTCGCGGCGGGGGAGCTCCTACAATGAGCAGTTCTTC.

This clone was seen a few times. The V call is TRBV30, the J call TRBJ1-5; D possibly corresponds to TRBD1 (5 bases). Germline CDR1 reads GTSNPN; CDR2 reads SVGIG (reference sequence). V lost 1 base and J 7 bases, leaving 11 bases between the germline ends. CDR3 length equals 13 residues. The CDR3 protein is CAWSDRTLQPQHF. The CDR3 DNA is TGTGCCTGGAGTGACCGGACATTACAGCCCCAGCATTTT.

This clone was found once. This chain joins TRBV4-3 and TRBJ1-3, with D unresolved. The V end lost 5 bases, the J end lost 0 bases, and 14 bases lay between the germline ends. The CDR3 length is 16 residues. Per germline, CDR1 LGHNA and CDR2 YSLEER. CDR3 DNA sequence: TGCGCCAGCAGCTTTTCGCAGGATCTCTCTGGAAACACCATATATTTT. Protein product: CASSFSQDLSGNTIYF.

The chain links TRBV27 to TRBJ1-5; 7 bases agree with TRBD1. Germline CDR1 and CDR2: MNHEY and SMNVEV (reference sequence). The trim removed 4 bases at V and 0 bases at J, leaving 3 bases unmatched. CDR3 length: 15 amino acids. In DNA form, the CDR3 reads TGTGCCAGCAGTTCCCGACAGGGTAGCAATCAGCCCCAGCATTTT. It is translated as CASSSRQGSNQPQHF.

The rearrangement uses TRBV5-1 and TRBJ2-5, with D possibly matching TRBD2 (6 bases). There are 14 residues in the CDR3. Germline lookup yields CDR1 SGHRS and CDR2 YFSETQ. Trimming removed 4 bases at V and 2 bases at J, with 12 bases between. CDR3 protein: CASSLGDSQETQYF. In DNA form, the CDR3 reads TGCGCCAGCAGCCTCGGGGACTCACAAGAGACCCAGTACTTC.

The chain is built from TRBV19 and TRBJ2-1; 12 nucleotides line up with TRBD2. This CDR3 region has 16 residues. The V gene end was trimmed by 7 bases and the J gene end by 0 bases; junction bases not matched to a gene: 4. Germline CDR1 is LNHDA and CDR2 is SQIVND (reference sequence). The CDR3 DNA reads TGTGCCAGTACCCGACTAGCGGGAGTCTCCTACAATGAGCAGTTCTTC. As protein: CASTRLAGVSYNEQFF.

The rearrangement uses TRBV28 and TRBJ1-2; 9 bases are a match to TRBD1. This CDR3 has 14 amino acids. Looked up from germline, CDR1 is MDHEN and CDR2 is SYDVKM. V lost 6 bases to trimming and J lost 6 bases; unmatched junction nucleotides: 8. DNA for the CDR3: TGTGCCAGCAGATTAACGACAGGGGGGAATGGCTACACCTTC. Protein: CASRLTTGGNGYTF.

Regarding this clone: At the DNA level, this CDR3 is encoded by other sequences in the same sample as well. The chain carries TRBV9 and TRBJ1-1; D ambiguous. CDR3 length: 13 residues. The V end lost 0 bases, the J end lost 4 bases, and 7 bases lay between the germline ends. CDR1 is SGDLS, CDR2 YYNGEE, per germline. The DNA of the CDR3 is TGTGCCAGCAGCGTAGGACCGGGCACTGAAGCTTTCTTT. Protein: CASSVGPGTEAFF.

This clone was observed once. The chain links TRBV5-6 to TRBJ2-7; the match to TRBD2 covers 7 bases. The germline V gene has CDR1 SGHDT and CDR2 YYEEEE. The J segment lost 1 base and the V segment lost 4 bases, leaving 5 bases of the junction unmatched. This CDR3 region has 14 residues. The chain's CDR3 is CASSVPSGSYEQYF. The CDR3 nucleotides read TGTGCCAGCAGCGTACCTAGCGGTTCCTACGAGCAGTACTTC. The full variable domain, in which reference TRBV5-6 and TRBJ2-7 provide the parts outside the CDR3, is DAGVTQSPTHLIKTRGQQVTLRCSPKSGHDTVSWYQQALGQGPQFIFQYYEEEERQRGNFPDRFSGHQFPNYSSELNVNALLLGDSALYLCASSVPSGSYEQYFGPGTRLTVT.

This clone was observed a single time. For the CDR3, the DNA is TGTGCCAGCACCTTAGTGGGGAGGAGGAGAAATCAGCCCCAGCATTTT. Its translation: CASTLVGRRRNQPQHF. The gene calls are TRBV28 and TRBJ1-5; D unclear. V lost 7 bases and J 4 bases, leaving 20 bases between the germline ends. The germline V gene has CDR1 MDHEN and CDR2 SYDVKM. The CDR3 has 16 residues.

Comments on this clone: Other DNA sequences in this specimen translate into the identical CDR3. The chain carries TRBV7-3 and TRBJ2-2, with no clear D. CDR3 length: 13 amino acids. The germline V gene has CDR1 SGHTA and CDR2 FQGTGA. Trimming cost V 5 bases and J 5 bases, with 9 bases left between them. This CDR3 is CASSPGETGELFF. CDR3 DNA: TGTGCCAGCAGCCCTGGTGAGACCGGGGAGCTGTTTTTT.

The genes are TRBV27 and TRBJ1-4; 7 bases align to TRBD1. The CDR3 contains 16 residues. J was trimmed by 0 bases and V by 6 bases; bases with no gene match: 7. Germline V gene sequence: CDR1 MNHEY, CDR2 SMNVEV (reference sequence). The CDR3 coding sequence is TGTGCCAGCAGCTTAAGGGGGCTTTCAACTAATGAAAAACTGTTTTTT. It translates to CASSLRGLSTNEKLFF.

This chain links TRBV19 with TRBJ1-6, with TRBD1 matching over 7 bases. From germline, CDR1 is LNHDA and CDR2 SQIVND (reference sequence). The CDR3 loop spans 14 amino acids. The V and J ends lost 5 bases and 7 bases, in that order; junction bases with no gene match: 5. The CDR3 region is CASSGRDRNSPLHF. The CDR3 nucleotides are TGTGCCAGTAGTGGCCGGGACAGAAATTCACCCCTCCACTTT.

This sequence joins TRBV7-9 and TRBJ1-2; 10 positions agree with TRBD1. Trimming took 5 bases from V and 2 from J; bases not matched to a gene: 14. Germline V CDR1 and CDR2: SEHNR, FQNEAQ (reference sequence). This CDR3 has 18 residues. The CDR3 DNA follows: TGTGCCAGCAGCGTTAACCGGGACAGGGGAAGCGAGAACTATGGCTACACCTTC. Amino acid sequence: CASSVNRDRGSENYGYTF.

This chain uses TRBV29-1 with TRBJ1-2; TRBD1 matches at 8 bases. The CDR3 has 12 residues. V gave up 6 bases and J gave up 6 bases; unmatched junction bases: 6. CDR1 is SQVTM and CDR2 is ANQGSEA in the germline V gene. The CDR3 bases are TGCAGCGTCGTACAGGGGGGGGATGGCTACACCTTC. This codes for CSVVQGGDGYTF.

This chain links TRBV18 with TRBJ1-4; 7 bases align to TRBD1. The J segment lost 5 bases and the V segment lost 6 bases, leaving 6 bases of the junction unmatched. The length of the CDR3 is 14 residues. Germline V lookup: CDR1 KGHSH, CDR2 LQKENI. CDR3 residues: CASSSQGTNEKLFF. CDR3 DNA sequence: TGTGCCAGCTCGTCACAGGGGACGAATGAAAAACTGTTTTTT.

In DNA form, the CDR3 reads TGCGCCAGCAGCCGATTTAGCGGGGGAGTAACAGATACGCAGTATTTT. It encodes CASSRFSGGVTDTQYF. This sequence joins TRBV4-3 and TRBJ2-3; 9 nucleotides agree with TRBD2. Germline CDR1 is LGHNA and CDR2 is YSLEER. With V trimmed by 4 bases and J by 3 bases, 8 bases remained unmatched. The CDR3 length is 16 residues.

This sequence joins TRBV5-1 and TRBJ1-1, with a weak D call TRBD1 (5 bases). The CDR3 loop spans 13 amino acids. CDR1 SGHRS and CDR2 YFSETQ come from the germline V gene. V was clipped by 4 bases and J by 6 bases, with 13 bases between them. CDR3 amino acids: CASSPRGDAEAFF. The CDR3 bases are TGCGCCAGCAGCCCCCGCGGGGACGCTGAAGCTTTCTTT.

The CDR3 nucleotides are TGTGCCAGCAGTGAGGCAGGGGACTATGGCTACACCTTC. Amino acids: CASSEAGDYGYTF. The V call is TRBV6-4, the J call TRBJ1-2; D might be TRBD1 (6 bases). The CDR3 has 13 residues. Trimming removed 3 bases from V and 3 bases from J, with 8 bases in between. From germline, CDR1 is MRHNA and CDR2 SNTAGT.

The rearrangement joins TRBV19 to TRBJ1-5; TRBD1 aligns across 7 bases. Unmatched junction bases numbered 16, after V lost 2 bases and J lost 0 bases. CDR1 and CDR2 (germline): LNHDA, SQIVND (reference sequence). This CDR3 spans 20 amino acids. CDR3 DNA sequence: TGTGCCAGTAGTATACTCTGGTGGACAGGAGAAAGTTATAGCAATCAGCCCCAGCATTTT. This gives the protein CASSILWWTGESYSNQPQHF.

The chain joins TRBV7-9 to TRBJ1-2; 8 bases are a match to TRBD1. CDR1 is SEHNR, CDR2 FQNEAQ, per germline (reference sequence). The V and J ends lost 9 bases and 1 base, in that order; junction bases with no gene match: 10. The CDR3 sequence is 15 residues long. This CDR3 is CASEPGTGVNYGYTF. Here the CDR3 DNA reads TGTGCCAGTGAACCCGGGACAGGAGTTAACTATGGCTACACCTTC.

CDR3 loop: CASSLQGGNSPLHF. CDR3 DNA: TGTGCCAGCAGCCTACAGGGGGGTAATTCACCCCTCCACTTT. The chain couples TRBV7-2 to TRBJ1-6; 8 nucleotides agree with TRBD1. The CDR3 runs to 14 residues. Germline V lookup: CDR1 SGHTA, CDR2 FQGNSA. The J segment lost 6 bases and the V segment lost 5 bases, leaving 3 bases of the junction unmatched.

This chain's CDR3 is CASSAFNFQTGNEQYF. CDR3 DNA sequence: TGTGCCAGCTCTGCATTCAATTTCCAGACAGGCAACGAGCAGTACTTC. V usage is TRBV18 and J usage is TRBJ2-7; possibly TRBD1 for D (6 bases). Germline-derived CDR1 and CDR2 are KGHSH and LQKENI. V lost 6 bases and J lost 5, with 23 bases in between. CDR3 length: 16 amino acids.

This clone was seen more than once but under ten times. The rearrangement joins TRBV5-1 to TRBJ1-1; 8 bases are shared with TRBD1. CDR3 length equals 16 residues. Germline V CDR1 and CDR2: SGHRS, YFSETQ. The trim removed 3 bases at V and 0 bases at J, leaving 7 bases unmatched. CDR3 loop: CASSSTDRGLNTEAFF. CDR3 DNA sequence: TGCGCCAGCAGCTCAACCGACAGGGGTTTGAACACTGAAGCTTTCTTT.